This T cell receptor (beta chain) is drawn from a study of blood T cell repertoires in COVID-19. Study as a whole: Sources were T cells, B-cell-depleted T cells, or PBMCs; the material itself was cDNA or gDNA.

Data came from immunoSEQ multiplex PCR; TCRdb stores just in-frame clones and leaves some out. The sample lists around 150,000 clones, around 82% occurring once. Germline V CDR1 and CDR2: MGHDK, SYGVNS. The V end was cut by 0 bases, the J end by 6 bases, with 11 bases between. The CDR3 length is 14 residues. The chain uses TRBV25-1 and TRBJ1-2; no clear D gene. The receptor's source is a woman between 45 and 60 years old with acute or convalescent COVID-19. The source material was peripheral blood. CDR3 amino acids: CASSEYGGIDGYTF. The CDR3 nucleotides read TGTGCCAGCAGTGAATATGGCGGGATTGATGGCTACACCTTC.